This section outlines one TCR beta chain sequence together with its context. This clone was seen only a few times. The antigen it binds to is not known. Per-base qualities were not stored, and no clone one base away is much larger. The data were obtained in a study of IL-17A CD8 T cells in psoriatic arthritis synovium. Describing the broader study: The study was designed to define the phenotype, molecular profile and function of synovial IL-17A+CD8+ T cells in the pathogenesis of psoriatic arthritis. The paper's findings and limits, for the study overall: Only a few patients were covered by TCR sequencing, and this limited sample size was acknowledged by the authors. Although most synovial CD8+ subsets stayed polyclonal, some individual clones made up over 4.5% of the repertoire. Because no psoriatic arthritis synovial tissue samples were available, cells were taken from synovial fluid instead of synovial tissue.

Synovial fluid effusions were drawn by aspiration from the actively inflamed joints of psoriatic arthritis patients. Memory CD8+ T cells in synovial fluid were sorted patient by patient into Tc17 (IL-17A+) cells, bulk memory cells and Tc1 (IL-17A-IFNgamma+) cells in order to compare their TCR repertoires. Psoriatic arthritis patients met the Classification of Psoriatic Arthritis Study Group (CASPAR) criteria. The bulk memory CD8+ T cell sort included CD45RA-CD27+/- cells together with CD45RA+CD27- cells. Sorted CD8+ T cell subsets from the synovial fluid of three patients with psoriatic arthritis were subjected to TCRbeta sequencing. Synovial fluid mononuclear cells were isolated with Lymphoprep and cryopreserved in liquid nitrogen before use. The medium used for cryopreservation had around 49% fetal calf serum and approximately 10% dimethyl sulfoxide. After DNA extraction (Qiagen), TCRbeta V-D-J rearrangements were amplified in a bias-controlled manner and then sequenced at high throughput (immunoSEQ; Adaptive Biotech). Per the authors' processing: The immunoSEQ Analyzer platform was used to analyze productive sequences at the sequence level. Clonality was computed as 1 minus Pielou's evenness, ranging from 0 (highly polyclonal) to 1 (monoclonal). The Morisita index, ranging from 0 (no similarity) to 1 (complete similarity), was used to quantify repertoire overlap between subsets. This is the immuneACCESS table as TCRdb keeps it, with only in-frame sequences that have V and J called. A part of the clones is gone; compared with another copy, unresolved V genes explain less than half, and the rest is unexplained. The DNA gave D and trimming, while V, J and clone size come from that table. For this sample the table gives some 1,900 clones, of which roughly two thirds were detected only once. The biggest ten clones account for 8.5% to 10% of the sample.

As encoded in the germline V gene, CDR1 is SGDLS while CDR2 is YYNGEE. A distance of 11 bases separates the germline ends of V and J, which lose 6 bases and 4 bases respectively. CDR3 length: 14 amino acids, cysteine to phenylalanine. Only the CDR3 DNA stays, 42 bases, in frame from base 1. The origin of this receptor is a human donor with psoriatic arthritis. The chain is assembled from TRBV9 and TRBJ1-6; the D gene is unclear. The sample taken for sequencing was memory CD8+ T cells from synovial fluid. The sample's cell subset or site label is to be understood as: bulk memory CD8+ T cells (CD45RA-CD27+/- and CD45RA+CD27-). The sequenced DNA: TGTGCCAGCATACTAACAGAGTATAATTCACCCCTCCACTTT. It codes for CASILTEYNSPLHF.